This paragraph reports one T cell receptor beta chain. These data are taken from a study of blood T cell repertoires in COVID-19. Turning to the study itself: Acute and convalescent COVID-19 samples came from the United States, Italy and Spain. PBMCs, B-cell-depleted T cells, or T cells provided the cDNA or gDNA that made up the material.

Methods used by the authors: How many nucleated cells were present was estimated from reference gene primer amplification. Profiled with immunoSEQ multiplex PCR; TCRdb holds only in-frame clones, not every one. V and J calls and clone size are given by that table; D and trimming were obtained from the DNA. The table shows 150,000 to 200,000 clones, with around 90% occurring only once. V gave up 4 bases and J gave up 3 bases, with 8 bases separating them. The CDR3 runs to 13 residues. The germline gives CDR1 ENHRY, CDR2 SYGVKD. The chain is built from TRBV10-3 and TRBJ2-3; D ambiguous. Sequences were obtained from peripheral blood. This receptor was identified in a man aged 35-49 years with active or convalescent COVID-19. CDR3 protein: CAISVVGTDTQYF. CDR3 nucleotide sequence: TGTGCCATCAGTGTTGTCGGTACAGATACGCAGTATTTT.